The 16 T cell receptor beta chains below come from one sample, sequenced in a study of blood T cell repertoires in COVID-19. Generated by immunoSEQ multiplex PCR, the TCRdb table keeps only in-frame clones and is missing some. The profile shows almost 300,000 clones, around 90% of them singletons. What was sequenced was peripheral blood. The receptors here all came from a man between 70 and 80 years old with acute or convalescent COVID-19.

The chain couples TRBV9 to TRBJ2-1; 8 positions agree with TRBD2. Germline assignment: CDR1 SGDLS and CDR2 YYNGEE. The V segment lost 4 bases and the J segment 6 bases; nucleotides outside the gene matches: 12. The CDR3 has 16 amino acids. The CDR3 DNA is TGTGCCAGCAGCCCTCATCTAGCGGGTGTCCCCAATGAGCAGTTCTTC. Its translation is CASSPHLAGVPNEQFF.

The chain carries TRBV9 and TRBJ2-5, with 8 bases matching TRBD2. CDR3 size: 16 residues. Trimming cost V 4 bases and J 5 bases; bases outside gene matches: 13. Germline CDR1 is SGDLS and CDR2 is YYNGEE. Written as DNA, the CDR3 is TGTGCCAGCAGCCCGCGCGGGGGGTCTATCGGGGAGACCCAGTACTTC. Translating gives CASSPRGGSIGETQYF.

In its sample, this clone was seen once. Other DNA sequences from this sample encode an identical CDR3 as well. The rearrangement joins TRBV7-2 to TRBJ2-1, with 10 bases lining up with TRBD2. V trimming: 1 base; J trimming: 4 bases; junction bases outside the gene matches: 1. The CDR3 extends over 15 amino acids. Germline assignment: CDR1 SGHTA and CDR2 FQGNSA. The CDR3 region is CASSLGLAGYNEQFF. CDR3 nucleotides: TGTGCCAGCAGCTTAGGACTAGCGGGTTACAATGAGCAGTTCTTC.

The CDR3 DNA sequence: TGTGCCAGCACCCACACAAGCGGGACCTCCTACGAGCAGTACTTC. The encoded protein is CASTHTSGTSYEQYF. This sequence joins TRBV6-6 and TRBJ2-7; TRBD2 agrees at 7 bases. V lost 7 bases, J lost 0 bases, and 9 bases stayed unmatched. Germline CDR1 reads MNHNY; CDR2 reads SVGAGI (reference sequence). The CDR3 contains 15 residues.

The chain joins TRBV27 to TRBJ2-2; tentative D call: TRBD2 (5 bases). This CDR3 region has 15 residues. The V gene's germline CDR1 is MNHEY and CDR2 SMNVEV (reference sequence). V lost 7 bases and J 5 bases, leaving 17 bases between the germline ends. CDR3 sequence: CASTLGAERTGELFF. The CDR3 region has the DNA TGTGCCAGCACTTTGGGAGCGGAAAGGACCGGGGAGCTGTTTTTT.

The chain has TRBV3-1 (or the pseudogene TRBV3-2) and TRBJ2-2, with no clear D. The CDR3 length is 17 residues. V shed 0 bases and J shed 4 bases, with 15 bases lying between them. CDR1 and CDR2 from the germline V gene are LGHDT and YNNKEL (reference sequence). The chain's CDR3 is CASSQDSVRLVTGELFF. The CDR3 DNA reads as TGTGCCAGCAGCCAAGATTCGGTTAGATTGGTCACCGGGGAGCTGTTTTTT.

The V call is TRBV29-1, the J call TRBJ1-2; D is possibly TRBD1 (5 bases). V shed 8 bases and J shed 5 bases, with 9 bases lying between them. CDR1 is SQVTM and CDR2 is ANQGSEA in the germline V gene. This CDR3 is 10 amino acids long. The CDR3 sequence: CSLRGYGYTF. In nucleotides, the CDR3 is TGCAGCTTACGGGGGTATGGCTACACCTTC.

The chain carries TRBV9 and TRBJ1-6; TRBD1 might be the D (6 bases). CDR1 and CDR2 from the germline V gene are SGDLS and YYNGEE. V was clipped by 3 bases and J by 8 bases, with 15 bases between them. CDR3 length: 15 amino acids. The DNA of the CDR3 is TGTGCCAGCAGCGCCCGGGGGGGGCCGGATTCACCCCTCCACTTT. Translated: CASSARGGPDSPLHF.

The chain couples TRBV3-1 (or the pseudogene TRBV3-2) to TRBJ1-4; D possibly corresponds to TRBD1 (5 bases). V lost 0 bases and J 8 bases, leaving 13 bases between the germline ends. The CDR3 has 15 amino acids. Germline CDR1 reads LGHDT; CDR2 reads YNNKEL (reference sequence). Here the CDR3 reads CASSQDGDRGEKLFF. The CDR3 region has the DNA TGTGCCAGCAGCCAAGATGGCGACCGGGGGGAAAAACTGTTTTTT.

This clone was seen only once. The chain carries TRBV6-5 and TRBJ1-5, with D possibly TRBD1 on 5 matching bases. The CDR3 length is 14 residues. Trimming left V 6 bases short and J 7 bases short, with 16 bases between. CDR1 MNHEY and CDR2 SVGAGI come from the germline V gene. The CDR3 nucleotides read TGTGCCAGCAGGGGGGGAGCGTACGGGCAGCCCCAGCATTTT. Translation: CASRGGAYGQPQHF.

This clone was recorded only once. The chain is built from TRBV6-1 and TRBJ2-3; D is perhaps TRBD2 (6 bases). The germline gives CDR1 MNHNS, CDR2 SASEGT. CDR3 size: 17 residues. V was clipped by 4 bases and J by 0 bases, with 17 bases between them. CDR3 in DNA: TGTGCCAGCAGTGCTCAACCGGGAGTCCTAAGCACAGATACGCAGTATTTT. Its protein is CASSAQPGVLSTDTQYF.

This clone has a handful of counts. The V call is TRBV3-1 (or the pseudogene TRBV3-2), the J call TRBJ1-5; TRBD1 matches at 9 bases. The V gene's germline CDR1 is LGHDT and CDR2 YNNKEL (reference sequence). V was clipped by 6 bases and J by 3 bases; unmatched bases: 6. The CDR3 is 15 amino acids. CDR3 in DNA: TGTGCCAGCAGATCGGGACAGGGAGACAATCAGCCCCAGCATTTT. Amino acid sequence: CASRSGQGDNQPQHF.

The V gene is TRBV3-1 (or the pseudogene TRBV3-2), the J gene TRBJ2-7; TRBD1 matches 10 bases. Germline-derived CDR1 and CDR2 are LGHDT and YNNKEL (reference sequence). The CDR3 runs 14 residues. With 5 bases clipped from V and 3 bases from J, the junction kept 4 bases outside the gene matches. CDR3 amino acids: CASSNRDRGYEQYF. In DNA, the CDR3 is TGTGCCAGCAGCAACCGGGACAGGGGCTACGAGCAGTACTTC.

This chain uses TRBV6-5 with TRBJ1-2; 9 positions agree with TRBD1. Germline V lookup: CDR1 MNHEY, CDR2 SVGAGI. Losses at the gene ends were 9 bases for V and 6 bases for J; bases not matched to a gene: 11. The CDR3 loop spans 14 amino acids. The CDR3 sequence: CASYNRGLFHGYTF. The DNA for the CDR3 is TGTGCCAGTTACAACAGGGGGCTTTTCCATGGCTACACCTTC.

CDR3 loop: CATRGRDRAIGELFF. CDR3 sequence (DNA): TGTGCCACCAGAGGCCGGGACAGGGCGATCGGGGAGCTGTTTTTT. V is TRBV15 and J is TRBJ2-2; TRBD1 aligns across 9 bases. The V and J ends lost 6 bases and 7 bases, in that order; junction bases with no gene match: 9. The CDR3 length is 15 residues. Germline V gene data show CDR1 as LNHNV and CDR2 as YYDKDF (reference sequence).

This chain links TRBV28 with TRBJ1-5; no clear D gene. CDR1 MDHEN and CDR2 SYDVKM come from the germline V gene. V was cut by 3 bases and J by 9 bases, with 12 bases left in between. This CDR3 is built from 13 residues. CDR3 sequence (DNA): TGTGCCAGCAGTTTTTATTCCCAGTGGCCCCAGCATTTT. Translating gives CASSFYSQWPQHF.